These 25 T cell receptor beta chains were all obtained from the same sample, sequenced in a study of cytomegalovirus exposure and HLA in healthy donors. Repertoires were generated with immunoSEQ multiplex PCR, while TCRdb's copy carries only in-frame clones and drops some. The sample shows more than 55,000 clones, more than 80% of them seen only once. The sequenced sample was PBMCs. The origin of the receptors is a woman between 18 and 29 years old in good health and CMV-seronegative.

The CDR3, as DNA: TGCGCCAGCAGCTTTGGACTAGCGGGAGATTGGTACTTC. Translation: CASSFGLAGDWYF. The chain recombines TRBV5-1 with TRBJ2-7; 13 bases are shared with TRBD2. The CDR3 has 13 residues. Trimming cost V 2 bases and J 12 bases; bases outside gene matches: 5. Per germline, CDR1 SGHRS and CDR2 YFSETQ.

DNA of the CDR3: TGTGCCACCGGACAGGGATCGAACACCGGGGAGCTGTTTTTT. Residues: CATGQGSNTGELFF. The chain employs TRBV19 and TRBJ2-2; the match to TRBD1 covers 8 bases. The germline CDR1 and CDR2 sequences are LNHDA and SQIVND (reference sequence). The V segment lost 10 bases and the J segment 0 bases; nucleotides outside the gene matches: 4. This CDR3 has 14 residues. The entire variable domain, with the rest obtained from reference TRBV19 and TRBJ2-2, is as follows: DGGITQSPKYLFRKEGQNVTLSCEQNLNHDAMYWYRQDPGQGLRLIYYSQIVNDFQKGDIAEGYSVSREKKESFPLTVTSAQKNPTAFYLCATGQGSNTGELFFGEGSRLTVL.

The chain is built from TRBV30 and TRBJ1-2; possible D gene TRBD1, 5 bases. Germline CDR1 and CDR2: GTSNPN and SVGIG (reference sequence). V lost 0 bases and J lost 1, with 9 bases in between. This CDR3 has 14 amino acids. DNA of the CDR3: TGTGCCTGGAGTGTAGGGGTGAATAACTATGGCTACACCTTC. It translates to CAWSVGVNNYGYTF. The full variable domain, completed using reference TRBV30 and TRBJ1-2, is SQTIHQWPATLVQPVGSPLSLECTVEGTSNPNLYWYRQAAGRGLQLLFYSVGIGQISSEVPQNLSASRPQDRQFILSSKKLLLSDSGFYLCAWSVGVNNYGYTFGSGTRLTVV.

The chain is built from TRBV6-6 and TRBJ1-2; a weak D match, TRBD1 (5 bases). Per the germline V gene, CDR1 is MNHNY and CDR2 is SVGAGI (reference sequence). The CDR3 totals 14 residues. V was trimmed by 6 bases and J by 4 bases, leaving 15 bases between them. CDR3 residues: CASRPSQGTYGYTF. The CDR3 DNA reads TGTGCCAGCAGACCTAGTCAGGGCACCTATGGCTACACCTTC.

This chain's CDR3 is CASSERGLANTGELFF. DNA for the CDR3: TGTGCCAGCAGTGAAAGAGGACTAGCGAACACCGGGGAGCTGTTTTTT. This chain uses TRBV2 with TRBJ2-2; 7 bases agree with TRBD2. V was pared by 2 bases and J by 0 bases, with 3 bases of the junction left unmatched. The CDR3 totals 16 residues. Germline V gene data show CDR1 as SNHLY and CDR2 as FYNNEI.

The J gene is TRBJ2-2, the V gene TRBV5-1, with TRBD1 matching 9 bases. Germline lookup yields CDR1 SGHRS and CDR2 YFSETQ. The CDR3 spans 16 residues. Germline trimming cut 3 bases from V and 6 bases from J; bases unmatched to any gene: 9. The DNA for the CDR3 is TGCGCCAGCAGCTACCTCCCGGGACAGGGCGCCGGGGAGCTGTTTTTT. Translating it yields CASSYLPGQGAGELFF.

This clone was counted between two and nine times. V is TRBV6-1 and J is TRBJ2-5, with TRBD1 identical over 8 bases. Germline loops: CDR1 MNHNS, CDR2 SASEGT. The CDR3 loop spans 16 amino acids. V gave up 2 bases and J gave up 7 bases; unmatched junction bases: 12. The CDR3 loop reads CASSEPGQGGFVTQYF. Here the CDR3 DNA reads TGTGCCAGCAGTGAACCCGGACAGGGTGGGTTTGTGACCCAGTACTTC.

This clone was picked up one time. The gene calls are TRBV6-5 and TRBJ2-7; the D gene is possibly TRBD1 (7 bases). Trimming stripped 7 bases from V and 10 bases from J, with 17 bases between. Germline V gives CDR1 MNHEY, CDR2 SVGAGI. This CDR3 region has 12 residues. The CDR3 loop reads CASTLEGARQYF. For the CDR3, the DNA is TGTGCCAGCACCCTGGAGGGGGCAAGACAGTACTTC.

This chain uses TRBV10-3 with TRBJ2-1, with TRBD2 as a possible D gene (5 bases). V was pared by 0 bases and J by 8 bases, with 11 bases between. This CDR3 spans 14 amino acids. Germline assignment: CDR1 ENHRY and CDR2 SYGVKD. CDR3 in amino acids: CAISESQDSYEQFF. CDR3 bases: TGTGCCATCAGTGAGTCCCAGGACTCTTATGAGCAGTTCTTC.

The CDR3: CASSPPGTGEQYF. In nucleotides, the CDR3 is TGTGCCAGCAGCCCCCCAGGGACAGGGGAGCAGTACTTC. The chain uses TRBV7-6 and TRBJ2-7; 9 positions agree with TRBD1. V was clipped by 5 bases and J by 7 bases; unmatched bases: 6. The germline CDR1 and CDR2 sequences are SGHVS and FNYEAQ. The CDR3 spans 13 residues.

The chain links TRBV2 to TRBJ1-5, with TRBD1 identical over 11 bases. The CDR3 is made up of 14 amino acids. CDR1 and CDR2 from the germline V gene are SNHLY and FYNNEI. Germline trimming cut 7 bases from V and 6 bases from J; bases unmatched to any gene: 5. The CDR3, as DNA: TGTGCCAGCATTCCGGACAGGGGGCCTCAGCCCCAGCATTTT. Amino acids: CASIPDRGPQPQHF.

This chain connects TRBV27 to TRBJ2-1; D not certain. Trimming took off 5 bases at V and 4 bases at J, with 6 bases between the two ends. The germline V gene has CDR1 MNHEY and CDR2 SMNVEV (reference sequence). CDR3 length: 12 amino acids. CDR3 protein: CASSTRYNEQFF. In DNA form, the CDR3 reads TGTGCCAGCAGTACCCGGTACAATGAGCAGTTCTTC.

J is TRBJ2-7 and V is TRBV7-6, with 10 bases matching TRBD2. V lost 4 bases to trimming and J lost 10 bases; unmatched junction nucleotides: 10. Germline V gives CDR1 SGHVS, CDR2 FNYEAQ. This CDR3 is built from 14 residues. The CDR3 protein is CASSWGGLAGEQYF. The CDR3 bases are TGTGCCAGCAGCTGGGGTGGGCTAGCGGGGGAACAGTACTTC.

The chain joins TRBV2 to TRBJ2-7; 10 bases are a match to TRBD1. In germline, CDR1 is SNHLY, CDR2 FYNNEI. Germline trimming cut 5 bases from V and 6 bases from J; bases unmatched to any gene: 10. This CDR3 has 15 residues. CDR3 nucleotides: TGTGCCAGCAGTCAAGGACAGGGGGGTTTGGGCGAGCAGTACTTC. Protein product: CASSQGQGGLGEQYF.

This clone was observed a few times. The chain uses TRBV27 and TRBJ2-3, with D perhaps TRBD2 (6 bases). Trimming stripped 2 bases from V and 5 bases from J, with 14 bases between. Germline CDR1 and CDR2: MNHEY and SMNVEV (reference sequence). CDR3 length equals 15 residues. CDR3 sequence reads: CASSLGSAGGDTQYF. The CDR3 nucleotides are TGTGCCAGCAGTTTAGGGTCAGCCGGGGGAGATACGCAGTATTTT.

The chain recombines TRBV4-2 with TRBJ1-5; D possibly corresponds to TRBD1 (5 bases). CDR3 length equals 18 residues. Germline assignment: CDR1 LGHNA and CDR2 YNFKEQ. The V end was cut by 2 bases, the J end by 0 bases, with 17 bases between. The DNA of the CDR3 is TGTGCCAGCAGCCAACTCCCGCACCAGGGCGGTAGCAATCAGCCCCAGCATTTT. Amino acids: CASSQLPHQGGSNQPQHF.

This clone came up once. The V and J genes are TRBV27 and TRBJ2-3, with D possibly TRBD2 on 6 matching bases. Germline assignment: CDR1 MNHEY and CDR2 SMNVEV (reference sequence). The CDR3 totals 16 residues. V was cut by 3 bases and J by 4 bases, with 17 bases left in between. The CDR3: CASSLEGRKRSDTQYF. CDR3 nucleotide sequence: TGTGCCAGCAGTTTGGAGGGGCGCAAGCGGTCAGATACGCAGTATTTT.

The chain couples TRBV10-1 to TRBJ1-3; D gene uncertain. The CDR3 is 15 residues long. Germline CDR1 and CDR2: WNHNN and SYGVQD (reference sequence). The V and J ends lost 6 bases and 2 bases respectively, with 14 bases between them. This CDR3 is CASSPRGQAGNTIYF. The CDR3 coding sequence is TGCGCCAGCAGCCCGAGAGGGCAAGCTGGAAACACCATATATTTT.

The chain couples TRBV2 to TRBJ1-2; a weak D match, TRBD1 (6 bases). The CDR3 contains 14 residues. V lost 7 bases and J lost 4, with 16 bases in between. Per germline, CDR1 SNHLY and CDR2 FYNNEI. CDR3 sequence (DNA): TGTGCCAGCAAACGGGACATTGCAGGCTATGGCTACACCTTC. It yields the protein CASKRDIAGYGYTF.

The V gene is TRBV28, the J gene TRBJ1-2; 7 bases match TRBD1. The ends lost 5 bases at V and 6 bases at J; junction bases unmatched: 6. The CDR3 extends over 13 amino acids. Per the germline V gene, CDR1 is MDHEN and CDR2 is SYDVKM. This CDR3 is CASSAGTVHGYTF. CDR3 DNA: TGTGCCAGCAGTGCCGGGACAGTTCATGGCTACACCTTC.

The chain couples TRBV30 to TRBJ2-2; a possible D gene is TRBD2 (7 bases). Trimming shortened V by 7 bases and J by 6 bases, and 27 bases separated the two germline ends. In germline, CDR1 is GTSNPN, CDR2 SVGIG (reference sequence). There are 17 residues in the CDR3. The CDR3 spells CAYIPGGGSGLAGELFF. The DNA for the CDR3 is TGTGCCTATATACCTGGGGGCGGGAGCGGGTTGGCCGGGGAGCTGTTTTTT.

The genes are TRBV27 and TRBJ1-6, with unresolved D. Trimming removed 3 bases at V and 0 bases at J, with 9 bases between. In germline, CDR1 is MNHEY, CDR2 SMNVEV (reference sequence). The CDR3 length is 16 residues. The CDR3 bases are TGTGCCAGCAGTTTTTCCCCTAGCTCCTATAATTCACCCCTCCACTTT. Protein: CASSFSPSSYNSPLHF.

This clone occurred once. The rearrangement links TRBV18 to TRBJ1-6; possibly TRBD1 for D (6 bases). Germline loops: CDR1 KGHSH, CDR2 LQKENI. V lost 5 bases and J lost 10, with 15 bases in between. The CDR3 spans 14 residues. The chain's CDR3 is CASSTNRVESPLHF. The CDR3 DNA sequence: TGTGCCAGCTCAACCAACAGGGTAGAATCACCCCTCCACTTT.

The chain joins TRBV5-1 to TRBJ1-4, with D tentatively TRBD1 (6 bases). Germline CDR1 reads SGHRS; CDR2 reads YFSETQ. V lost 0 bases and J 7 bases, leaving 10 bases between the germline ends. The length of the CDR3 is 14 residues. This chain's CDR3 is CASSLAATGEKLFF. CDR3 sequence (DNA): TGCGCCAGCAGCTTGGCGGCGACAGGTGAAAAACTGTTTTTT.

This clone was seen only once. The V gene is TRBV27, the J gene TRBJ1-2; possibly TRBD1 for D (5 bases). In germline, CDR1 is MNHEY, CDR2 SMNVEV (reference sequence). The CDR3 is 14 amino acids. Trimming pared 6 bases from V and 5 bases from J, leaving 16 bases between. The CDR3 protein is CASRTAGESYGYTF. The CDR3 DNA reads TGTGCCAGCAGGACAGCAGGAGAATCGTATGGCTACACCTTC.